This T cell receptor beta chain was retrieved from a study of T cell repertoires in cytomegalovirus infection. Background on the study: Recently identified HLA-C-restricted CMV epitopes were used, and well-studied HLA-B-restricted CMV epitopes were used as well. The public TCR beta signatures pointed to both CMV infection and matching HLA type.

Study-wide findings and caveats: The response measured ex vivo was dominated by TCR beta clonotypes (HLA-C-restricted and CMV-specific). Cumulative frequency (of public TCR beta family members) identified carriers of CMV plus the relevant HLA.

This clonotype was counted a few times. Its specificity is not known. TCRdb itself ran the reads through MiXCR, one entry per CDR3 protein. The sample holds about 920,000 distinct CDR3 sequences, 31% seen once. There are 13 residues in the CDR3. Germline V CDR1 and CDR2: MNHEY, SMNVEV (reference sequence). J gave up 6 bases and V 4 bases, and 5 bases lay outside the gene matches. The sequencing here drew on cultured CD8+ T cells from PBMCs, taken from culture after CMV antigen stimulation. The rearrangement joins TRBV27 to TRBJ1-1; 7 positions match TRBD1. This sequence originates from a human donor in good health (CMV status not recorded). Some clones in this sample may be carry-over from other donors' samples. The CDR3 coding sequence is TGTGCCAGCAGTTATTCCGGGACAGCTGAAGCTTTCTTT. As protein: CASSYSGTAEAFF.